The present entry profiles one T cell receptor beta chain with its context. Its target is not known. The method was immunoSEQ multiplex PCR; TCRdb's version includes in-frame clones alone and lacks a portion of them. The top ten hold roughly 1% of the sample, which has nearly 2 million clones, approximately 95% seen once. The naive CD8 population came from CD45RO-negative cells selected for CCR7, without terminally differentiated effector memory CD45RA+ cells. The V gene lost 4 bases and the J gene lost 5 bases, with 18 bases spanning the gap. Germline CDR1 reads SGHRS; CDR2 reads YFSETQ. The CDR3 has 15 residues. This sample was taken from a study of shared clonotypes between healthy human individuals. General study findings and limits: Blood was the only sampled material, and tissue repertoires likely differ. What rarefaction showed was incomplete sorted-subset sequencing despite large depth.

Sequencing was carried out using naive CD8+ T cells sorted from blood. The clonotype comes from a man aged 18 to 30 in good health. This chain links TRBV5-1 with TRBJ2-5, with D unresolved. The CDR3 DNA reads as TGCGCCAGCAGCCCACGCGGCGCTAACGACGAGACCCAGTACTTC. Translated: CASSPRGANDETQYF.